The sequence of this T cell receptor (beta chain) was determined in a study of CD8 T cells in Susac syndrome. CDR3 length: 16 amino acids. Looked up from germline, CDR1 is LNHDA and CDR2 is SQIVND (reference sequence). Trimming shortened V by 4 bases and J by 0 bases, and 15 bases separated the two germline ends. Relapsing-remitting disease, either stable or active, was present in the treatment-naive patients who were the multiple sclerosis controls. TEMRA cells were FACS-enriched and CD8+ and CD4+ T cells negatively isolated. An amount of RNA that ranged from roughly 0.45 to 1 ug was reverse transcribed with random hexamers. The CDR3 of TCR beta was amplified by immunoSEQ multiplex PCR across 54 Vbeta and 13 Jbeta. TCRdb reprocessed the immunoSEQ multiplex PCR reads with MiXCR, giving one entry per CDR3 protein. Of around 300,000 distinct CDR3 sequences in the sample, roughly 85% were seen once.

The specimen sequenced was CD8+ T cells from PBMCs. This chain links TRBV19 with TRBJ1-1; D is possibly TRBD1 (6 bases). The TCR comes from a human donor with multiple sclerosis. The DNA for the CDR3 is TGTGCCAGTAGTACCTCTAGGGGGGCGGTGAACACTGAAGCTTTCTTT. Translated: CASSTSRGAVNTEAFF. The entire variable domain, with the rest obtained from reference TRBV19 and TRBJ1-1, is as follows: DGGITQSPKYLFRKEGQNVTLSCEQNLNHDAMYWYRQDPGQGLRLIYYSQIVNDFQKGDIAEGYSVSREKKESFPLTVTSAQKNPTAFYLCASSTSRGAVNTEAFFGQGTRLTVV.